A single sample is the source of the 14 T cell receptor beta chains below, sequenced in a study of blood T cells in healthy people across ages. Using a J-beta primer mix together with a sample-barcoded 5' primer, a second PCR was run for roughly 6 to 11 cycles. TCRdb re-called the 5' RACE reads through MiXCR, storing one row per CDR3 protein. This table holds 1.8 million or so distinct CDR3 sequences, about two fifths found once. The material sequenced was blood. The receptors derive from a human donor in good health.

The chain links TRBV20-1 to TRBJ2-1; TRBD1 matches at 10 bases. The ends lost 4 bases at V and 12 bases at J; junction bases unmatched: 9. The CDR3 extends over 13 amino acids. CDR1 is DFQATT and CDR2 is SNEGSKA in the germline V gene (reference sequence). CDR3 coding DNA: TGCAGTGCTAAGCAGTCGGACAGGGGGACGCAGTTCTTC. It codes for CSAKQSDRGTQFF.

V is TRBV12-3 or TRBV12-4 and J is TRBJ1-1, with TRBD1 identical over 7 bases. Losses at the gene ends were 5 bases for V and 4 bases for J; bases not matched to a gene: 10. The CDR3 covers 15 residues. The CDR3 loop reads CASSPETGIGTEAFF. CDR3 nucleotides: TGTGCCAGCAGTCCTGAGACAGGGATAGGCACTGAAGCTTTCTTT.

This chain uses TRBV11-2 with TRBJ2-7; no clear D. Germline V lookup: CDR1 SGHAT, CDR2 FQNNGV. V was cut by 7 bases and J by 9 bases, with 19 bases left in between. The CDR3 contains 13 residues. Here the CDR3 reads CASTPEFSYRQYF. Written as DNA, the CDR3 is TGTGCCAGCACCCCTGAGTTTTCCTACAGGCAGTACTTC.

Comment on this clonotype: A read error may account for a junction end that differs from germline. The genes are TRBV14 and TRBJ2-1, with 8 bases aligning to TRBD1. This CDR3 is 18 amino acids long. The germline V gene has CDR1 SGHDN and CDR2 FVKESK. CDR3 sequence reads: CASSQWRRTGSSYNERFF. The DNA of the CDR3 is TGTGCCAGCAGCCAATGGAGGCGGACAGGGTCTTCCTACAATGAGCGGTTCTTC.

The sample holds a few counts of this clonotype. Here the CDR3 reads CATRRSSYEQYF. The CDR3 nucleotides are TGTGCCACCCGACGGTCATCCTACGAGCAGTACTTC. The V and J genes are TRBV6-1 and TRBJ2-7; D remains ambiguous. Germline V gene sequence: CDR1 MNHNS, CDR2 SASEGT. There are 12 residues in the CDR3. Between the trimmed V and J ends, which lost 10 bases and 1 base, there was a span of 11 bases.

The chain couples TRBV29-1 to TRBJ2-7, with D possibly matching TRBD2 (6 bases). This CDR3 has 13 residues. V lost 0 bases to trimming and J lost 5 bases, with 11 bases between them. The germline V gene has CDR1 SQVTM and CDR2 ANQGSEA. CDR3 loop: CSVEDWRANEQYF. DNA of the CDR3: TGCAGCGTTGAAGATTGGAGGGCCAACGAGCAGTACTTC.

The rearrangement joins TRBV7-2 to TRBJ2-7, with D possibly being TRBD1 (5 bases). This CDR3 has 13 amino acids. Germline assignment: CDR1 SGHTA and CDR2 FQGNSA. Trimming took 3 bases from V and 6 from J, leaving 12 bases between them. This CDR3 is CASSFGAALEQYF. In DNA, the CDR3 is TGTGCCAGCAGCTTTGGGGCAGCTCTCGAGCAGTACTTC.

This clonotype was observed many times. The chain links TRBV20-1 to TRBJ2-3; 8 nucleotides agree with TRBD2. The CDR3 consists of 14 residues. Unmatched junction bases numbered 6, after V lost 3 bases and J lost 4 bases. Germline CDR1 and CDR2: DFQATT and SNEGSKA (reference sequence). CDR3 amino acids: CSASRGLVSDTQYF. The CDR3 DNA reads as TGCAGTGCTAGTAGGGGACTAGTATCAGATACGCAGTATTTT.

This clonotype showed up just a few times. The J gene is TRBJ2-1, the V gene TRBV4-2; D is perhaps TRBD1 (5 bases). With 1 base removed from V and 1 base from J, the gap between germline ends came to 14 bases. The CDR3 has 17 amino acids. The germline V gene encodes CDR1 LGHNA and CDR2 YNFKEQ. The CDR3 spells CASSQGGPDGSYNEQFF. The DNA of the CDR3 is TGTGCCAGCAGCCAAGGGGGCCCGGACGGTTCCTACAATGAGCAGTTCTTC.

J is TRBJ2-3 and V is TRBV12-3 or TRBV12-4; weak D call: TRBD2 (5 bases). The CDR3 totals 15 residues. The germline V and J ends were trimmed by 5 bases and 0 bases, with 12 bases remaining between them. The CDR3 protein is CASSTAGKSTDTQYF. DNA for the CDR3: TGTGCCAGCAGTACCGCCGGGAAAAGCACAGATACGCAGTATTTT.

The CDR3 sequence is CASSRGLAGEDTGELFF. In DNA, the CDR3 is TGTGCCAGCAGCCGGGGACTAGCGGGGGAAGACACCGGGGAGCTGTTTTTT. The chain joins TRBV7-9 to TRBJ2-2; 14 bases match TRBD2. The germline CDR1 and CDR2 sequences are SEHNR and FQNEAQ (reference sequence). The length of the CDR3 is 17 residues. V gave up 5 bases and J gave up 3 bases; unmatched junction bases: 5.

The table lists this clonotype with many counts. Mismatch with germline at one junction end may stem from a read error. V usage is TRBV6-4 and J usage is TRBJ2-3; tentative D call: TRBD2 (5 bases). The CDR3 consists of 13 residues. CDR1 is MRHNA, CDR2 SNTAGT, per germline. The CDR3 DNA reads as TGCGCCAGCAGCCAAGAGAGGGCGGATACGCAGTATTTT. It specifies CASSQERADTQYF.

This clonotype was seen more than once but under ten times. The rearrangement uses TRBV19 and TRBJ2-5; D is uncertain. V lost 4 bases, J lost 7 bases, and 7 bases lay in between. Germline V gives CDR1 LNHDA, CDR2 SQIVND (reference sequence). The CDR3 sequence is 11 residues long. CDR3 bases: TGTGCCAGTAGTACCTCTGGGACCCAGTACTTC. It translates to CASSTSGTQYF. Filled out from reference TRBV19 and TRBJ2-5, the complete variable domain reads DGGITQSPKYLFRKEGQNVTLSCEQNLNHDAMYWYRQDPGQGLRLIYYSQIVNDFQKGDIAEGYSVSREKKESFPLTVTSAQKNPTAFYLCASSTSGTQYFGPGTRLLVL.

The rearrangement links TRBV5-8 to TRBJ2-7; D remains ambiguous. Germline V lookup: CDR1 SGHTS, CDR2 YDEGEE. V lost 2 bases to trimming and J lost 5 bases, with 17 bases between them. The CDR3 is 15 residues long. The CDR3 loop is CASSFPGRVLHEQYF. The CDR3 bases are TGTGCCAGCAGCTTCCCCGGAAGGGTACTACACGAGCAGTACTTC.